This T cell receptor (beta chain) was recovered during a study of a mutant IDH1 vaccine in newly diagnosed glioma. For the study at large: The sex distribution of treated patients was approximately 62% male and around 40% female, with a mean age of 40.4 years. Radiotherapy, temozolomide, or both had been given previously, and both were given to most.

Time point noted: baseline, week 1 (first vaccination visit). Indicated treatment: pre-vaccination baseline after standard-of-care therapy. New WHO grade 3 or 4 astrocytomas that were IDH1-mutant and ATRX-lost had been found in donors. V lost 6 bases and J lost 4, with 13 bases in between. CDR1 is SNHLY, CDR2 FYNNEI, per germline. CDR3 length equals 14 residues. Study results and caveats: Most patients, around 94%, showed vaccine-induced immune responses.

The assay was immunoSEQ multiplex PCR, and TCRdb's table has in-frame clones only and misses some. The sample lists 70,000 to 95,000 clones, roughly four fifths seen once, with less than 5.5% in the top ten. On this clone: Its antigen remains unidentified.

This sequence joins TRBV2 and TRBJ1-3; D is possibly TRBD1 (6 bases). This receptor was taken from a man aged 40-49 years with glioma. Some clones in this sample may be carry-over from other donors' samples. The source material was PBMCs, sampled from a glioma patient treated with radiotherapy, temozolomide or both. The CDR3 nucleotides read TGTGCCAGCAGGATACAGGGATCCGGAAACACCATATATTTT. This sequence encodes CASRIQGSGNTIYF.